A selection of T cell receptor beta chains follows, all from one sample in a study of T cell repertoires in cytomegalovirus infection. Using its own MiXCR run on the reads, TCRdb lists one record per CDR3 protein. The table includes 680,000 or so distinct CDR3 sequences, approximately 34% detected once. The sample consisted of PBMCs. All receptors derive from a human donor in good health (CMV status not recorded). Some clones in this sample may be carry-over from other donors' samples. The CDR3 runs from the conserved cysteine through the conserved F or W. D genes are given only for firm matches. Clone size is not always given. Where it is, it says once, few, many or a class for expanded clones.

cdr3_aa cdr3_nt clone_size v_call d_call j_call
CASSFGPRPGTAGKLFF TGTGCCAGCAGCTTTGGTCCCCGACCCGGGACCGCAGGCAAACTGTTTTTT many TRBV7-2 . TRBJ1-4
CSARVSNQPQHF TGCAGTGCTAGAGTAAGCAATCAGCCCCAGCATTTT . TRBV20-1 . TRBJ1-5
CASSLMGQGGYTF TGTGCCAGCAGCTTAATGGGACAGGGTGGCTACACCTTC . TRBV11-2 TRBD1 TRBJ1-2
CASSQERRGSHEQYF TGTGCCAGCAGCCAAGAGAGGCGGGGTTCCCACGAGCAGTACTTC . TRBV14 . TRBJ2-7
CASSSAAGSTDTQYF TGTGCCAGCAGCTCCGCCGCGGGGAGCACAGATACGCAGTATTTT . TRBV7-8 . TRBJ2-3
CASSPRTTTEAFF TGTGCCAGTAGCCCCCGGACAACGACTGAAGCTTTCTTT . TRBV19 . TRBJ1-1
CASSFGGINSGANVLTF TGCGCCAGCAGCTTTGGGGGAATTAACTCTGGGGCCAACGTCCTGACTTTC . TRBV5-1 . TRBJ2-6
CASSLELRPDTEAFF TGTGCCAGCAGCTTAGAACTGCGACCGGACACTGAAGCTTTCTTT few TRBV7-2 . TRBJ1-1
CASSLEGAGTEAFF TGTGCCAGCAGCTTGGAGGGGGCGGGCACTGAAGCTTTCTTT few TRBV5-5 TRBD1 TRBJ1-1
CASTTDRYNEQFF TGTGCCAGTACCACGGACAGGTACAATGAGCAGTTCTTC . TRBV19 TRBD1 TRBJ2-1
CASSPGGSGDEKLFF TGTGCCAGCAGCCCAGGGGGAAGTGGTGATGAAAAACTGTTTTTT many TRBV7-2 TRBD1 TRBJ1-4
CAIGPNRDSKDTQYF TGTGCCATTGGACCGAACAGGGATAGTAAGGATACGCAGTATTTT few TRBV10-3 . TRBJ2-3
CASSGRTGNTEAFF TGTGCCAGCAGCGGGCGGACAGGGAACACTGAAGCTTTCTTT few TRBV7-2 TRBD1 TRBJ1-1
CASSTTGAGNQPQHF TGTGCCAGTAGTACCACAGGGGCAGGCAATCAGCCCCAGCATTTT few TRBV19 TRBD1 TRBJ1-5
CASSLRTSLDNEQFF TGTGCCAGCAGCTTACGGACTAGCCTAGACAATGAGCAGTTCTTC . TRBV5-4 TRBD2 TRBJ2-1
CASSTDGYEQYF TGCGCCAGCAGCACGGACGGTTACGAGCAGTACTTC . TRBV5-1 . TRBJ2-7
CSARKGAQNTEAFF TGCAGTGCCCGCAAGGGGGCACAGAACACTGAAGCTTTCTTT . TRBV20-1 TRBD1 TRBJ1-1
CASSKLDAANYGYTF TGTGCCAGTAGTAAGTTGGACGCAGCTAACTATGGCTACACCTTC few TRBV19 . TRBJ1-2
CASSKRTGELTDTQYF TGTGCCAGCAGCAAAAGGACAGGGGAACTCACAGATACGCAGTATTTT few TRBV7-6 TRBD1 TRBJ2-3
CASSIAGADNQPQHF TGTGCCAGTAGTATAGCCGGGGCTGACAATCAGCCCCAGCATTTT . TRBV19 . TRBJ1-5
CARSSWGHLEQYF TGTGCCAGAAGCTCATGGGGGCACCTCGAGCAGTACTTC . TRBV7-6 . TRBJ2-7
CASSAQDRGSDIQYF TGTGCCAGCAGCGCACAGGACAGGGGGTCGGACATTCAGTACTTC . TRBV7-6 TRBD1 TRBJ2-4
CASSPIAGGASDTQYF TGTGCCAGCAGCCCCATAGCGGGGGGGGCATCAGATACGCAGTATTTT few TRBV3-1 TRBD2 TRBJ2-3
CASSLGSPDEQYF TGTGCCAGCAGCTTAGGTTCTCCAGACGAGCAGTACTTC . TRBV7-6 . TRBJ2-7
CASRRQINTEAFF TGTGCCAGTAGGCGACAGATAAACACTGAAGCTTTCTTT few TRBV19 . TRBJ1-1
CASSPIVGPTDTQYF TGCGCCAGCAGCCCAATTGTGGGCCCCACAGATACGCAGTATTTT . TRBV4-1 . TRBJ2-3
CATKQGTYEQYF TGTGCCACCAAACAGGGGACCTACGAGCAGTACTTC many TRBV30 TRBD1 TRBJ2-7
CASSQGPGSGANVLTF TGTGCCAGCAGCCAAGGGCCCGGGTCTGGGGCCAACGTCCTGACTTTC many TRBV7-9 . TRBJ2-6
CASSAGTATYNEQFF TGTGCCAGCAGTGCCGGGACAGCTACCTACAATGAGCAGTTCTTC few TRBV28 TRBD1 TRBJ2-1
CASSSMDYGYTF TGTGCCAGCAGTTCAATGGACTATGGCTACACCTTC . TRBV27 . TRBJ1-2
CASSKRRLNTEAFF TGTGCCAGCAGCAAGCGACGGTTGAACACTGAAGCTTTCTTT once TRBV4-2 . TRBJ1-1